This note documents a single T cell receptor (beta chain) sequence. This entry comes from a study of blood T cell repertoires in COVID-19. On the study more broadly: Some COVID-19 samples were acute and others convalescent; all came from the United States, Italy and Spain. Sources were T cells, B-cell-depleted T cells, or PBMCs; the material itself was cDNA or gDNA.

Enrolled during active infection, Seattle patients were then followed longitudinally. This table comes from immunoSEQ multiplex PCR, and its TCRdb copy is limited to in-frame clones, with some not included. The sample lists some 140,000 clones, approximately 85% occurring once. There are 14 residues in the CDR3. Germline V gene data show CDR1 as MNHEY and CDR2 as SVGAGI. V dropped 2 bases and J dropped 4 bases, with 10 bases sitting between them. The rearrangement links TRBV6-5 to TRBJ2-3, with a weak D call TRBD2 (7 bases). The specimen sequenced was peripheral blood. This TCR was recovered from a man in his fifties or sixties with COVID-19, enrolled during active disease. The CDR3 bases are TGTGCCAGCAGTTACGCGGGGGCGGCAGATACGCAGTATTTT. Protein: CASSYAGAADTQYF.